Presented here are 25 T cell receptor beta chains from one specimen sequenced in a study of cytotoxic CD8 clonotypes in ibrutinib-treated CLL. Measured with immunoSEQ multiplex PCR; TCRdb has only the in-frame clones, and not every one. The sample lists about 300,000 clones, 60% to 80% occurring once. The sample in question was PBMCs, obtained after 36 months of ibrutinib treatment. These TCRs come from a human donor with chronic lymphocytic leukemia.

CDR3 sequence: CASSLGTSFTDTQYF. The CDR3 coding sequence is TGTGCCAGCAGCTTAGGGACTAGCTTCACAGATACGCAGTATTTT. The chain joins TRBV7-2 to TRBJ2-3; 8 nucleotides line up with TRBD2. The CDR3 spans 15 residues. The germline V gene has CDR1 SGHTA and CDR2 FQGNSA. J was trimmed by 2 bases and V by 1 base; bases with no gene match: 2.

This clone was detected a few times. The chain employs TRBV27 and TRBJ2-3; possibly TRBD2 for D (5 bases). Germline assignment: CDR1 MNHEY and CDR2 SMNVEV (reference sequence). V lost 3 bases and J 5 bases, leaving 15 bases between the germline ends. The CDR3 covers 15 residues. The DNA of the CDR3 is TGTGCCAGCAGTTTGGAGCGCGGGCGCATAGATACGCAGTATTTT. Amino acids: CASSLERGRIDTQYF.

This chain connects TRBV19 to TRBJ1-1, with D unclear. The V and J ends lost 1 base and 0 bases respectively, with 9 bases between them. Germline-derived CDR1 and CDR2 are LNHDA and SQIVND (reference sequence). The length of the CDR3 is 15 residues. The CDR3 nucleotides read TGTGCCAGTAGTATAGGTCCGGGGATGAACACTGAAGCTTTCTTT. Its translation: CASSIGPGMNTEAFF.

CDR3: CASRTRTSYTDTQYF. The CDR3 DNA is TGTGCCAGCAGAACTCGGACTAGCTACACAGATACGCAGTATTTT. V and J are TRBV7-9 and TRBJ2-3; 8 positions match TRBD2. The CDR3 runs to 15 residues. From germline, CDR1 is SEHNR and CDR2 FQNEAQ (reference sequence). V shed 6 bases, J shed 2 bases, and the junction held 7 bases outside the gene matches.

This chain uses TRBV13 with TRBJ1-6; the D is unclear. The ends were cut back, 5 bases at V and 4 bases at J, with 21 bases in the middle. Germline V gene lookup returns CDR1 PRHDT and CDR2 FYEKMQ (reference sequence). The CDR3 totals 18 residues. The CDR3 coding sequence is TGTGCCAGCAGCGTACATCATCCCGGCCAGCTGTATAATTCACCCCTCCACTTT. As protein: CASSVHHPGQLYNSPLHF.

The chain recombines TRBV28 with TRBJ2-7; 7 positions match TRBD2. The CDR3 sequence is 13 residues long. With V trimmed by 8 bases and J by 5 bases, 9 bases remained unmatched. Germline V gene lookup returns CDR1 MDHEN and CDR2 SYDVKM. DNA of the CDR3: TGTGCCAGCGGGTCGGGAGGAAGGCACGAGCAGTACTTC. Translated: CASGSGGRHEQYF.

The V gene is TRBV7-9, the J gene TRBJ2-5, with 13 bases lining up with TRBD2. V dropped 6 bases and J dropped 0; count of bases not matched to a gene: 1. CDR3 size: 15 residues. The germline CDR1 and CDR2 sequences are SEHNR and FQNEAQ (reference sequence). CDR3 in amino acids: CASRGLAGYQETQYF. The CDR3 bases are TGTGCCAGCAGGGGACTAGCGGGGTACCAAGAGACCCAGTACTTC.

V is TRBV25-1 and J is TRBJ1-4; 9 bases align to TRBD1. V trimming: 10 bases; J trimming: 8 bases; junction bases outside the gene matches: 17. Germline values: CDR1 MGHDK, CDR2 SYGVNS. This CDR3 spans 16 amino acids. The CDR3 DNA reads as TGTGCCACCAAGGAATTTGGCGGGACAGGGTTAGAAAAACTGTTTTTT. As protein: CATKEFGGTGLEKLFF.

Of note for this clone: Other DNA sequences of this sample code for an identical CDR3. The chain carries TRBV18 and TRBJ1-5; 9 bases match TRBD1. This CDR3 comprises 14 residues. Germline lookup yields CDR1 KGHSH and CDR2 LQKENI. J was trimmed by 4 bases and V by 6 bases; bases with no gene match: 4. CDR3 coding DNA: TGTGCCAGCTCCTTGGGACAGGGAAATCAGCCCCAGCATTTT. Protein: CASSLGQGNQPQHF.

About this clone: Other DNA sequences in this sample translate to the same CDR3. The chain has TRBV6-1 and TRBJ1-5; 8 nucleotides line up with TRBD1. CDR1 MNHNS and CDR2 SASEGT come from the germline V gene. The CDR3 sequence is 14 residues long. With V trimmed by 1 base and J by 7 bases, 3 bases remained unmatched. The DNA for the CDR3 is TGTGCCAGCAGTGAAGTGACAGGGGCACAGCCCCAGCATTTT. It encodes CASSEVTGAQPQHF.

The chain combines TRBV9 with TRBJ2-3; 10 nucleotides line up with TRBD1. The CDR3 length is 18 residues. After removal of 3 bases from V and 2 bases from J, the junction contained 12 bases not matched to a gene. Per germline, CDR1 SGDLS and CDR2 YYNGEE. This CDR3 reads CASSGQGAKGYNTDTQYF. CDR3 sequence (DNA): TGTGCCAGCAGCGGACAGGGGGCGAAAGGATATAACACAGATACGCAGTATTTT.

V and J are TRBV6-1 and TRBJ2-2; no clear D. The CDR3 is 14 residues long. V was shortened by 3 bases and J by 3 bases, with 8 bases between the two germline ends. Germline values: CDR1 MNHNS, CDR2 SASEGT. The CDR3 loop reads CASSEASYTGELFF. DNA for the CDR3: TGTGCCAGCAGTGAGGCATCTTACACCGGGGAGCTGTTTTTT.

This clone has more than one count but fewer than ten. This chain links TRBV4-2 with TRBJ2-2; D is uncertain. The germline V gene has CDR1 LGHNA and CDR2 YNFKEQ. V lost 1 base and J lost 7, with 13 bases in between. The CDR3 sequence is 15 residues long. The CDR3 DNA sequence: TGTGCCAGCAGCCAAGTAGGCCAGGATAACGGGGAGCTGTTTTTT. It yields the protein CASSQVGQDNGELFF.

The V and J genes are TRBV2 and TRBJ2-2; a weak D match, TRBD1 (6 bases). The CDR3 loop spans 13 amino acids. Between the trimmed V and J ends, which lost 4 bases and 7 bases, there was a span of 10 bases. CDR1 is SNHLY and CDR2 is FYNNEI in the germline V gene. The DNA for the CDR3 is TGTGCCAGCAGTGTAGGGGGTTTCGGGGAGCTGTTTTTT. Residues: CASSVGGFGELFF.

This chain uses TRBV6-5 with TRBJ2-7; D ambiguous. The CDR3 sequence is 13 residues long. Germline V gene lookup returns CDR1 MNHEY and CDR2 SVGAGI. Trimming removed 3 bases from V and 2 bases from J, with 8 bases in between. The DNA of the CDR3 is TGTGCCAGCAGTTATGGCAGCCCCTACGAGCAGTACTTC. This encodes CASSYGSPYEQYF.

This sequence joins TRBV9 and TRBJ2-7; D not resolved. The V end was cut by 0 bases, the J end by 3 bases, with 10 bases between. The CDR3 sequence is 14 residues long. CDR1 and CDR2 (germline): SGDLS, YYNGEE. The CDR3 region has the DNA TGTGCCAGCAGCGTAGTTGAGACAAGCTACGAGCAGTACTTC. It yields the protein CASSVVETSYEQYF.

In nucleotides, the CDR3 is TGTGCCAGCAGTTCACGGAAGGGTGGGAGCACTGAAGCTTTCTTT. Translation gives CASSSRKGGSTEAFF. The chain recombines TRBV28 with TRBJ1-1, with no clear D. The CDR3 contains 15 residues. Germline V gene sequence: CDR1 MDHEN, CDR2 SYDVKM. V lost 4 bases and J 4 bases, leaving 16 bases between the germline ends.

This rearrangement joins TRBV9 to TRBJ2-2, with D perhaps TRBD2 (5 bases). From germline, CDR1 is SGDLS and CDR2 YYNGEE. Trimming shortened V by 1 base and J by 5 bases, and 9 bases separated the two germline ends. The length of the CDR3 is 14 residues. The CDR3 DNA is TGTGCCAGCAGCGTAATACCGGGGACCGGGGAGCTGTTTTTT. It is translated as CASSVIPGTGELFF.

The chain is built from TRBV2 and TRBJ2-3; 7 nucleotides line up with TRBD1. V was pared by 8 bases and J by 2 bases, with 4 bases of the junction left unmatched. The CDR3 loop spans 13 amino acids. Germline values: CDR1 SNHLY, CDR2 FYNNEI. This CDR3 is CASLDRITDTQYF. In DNA form, the CDR3 reads TGTGCCAGCTTGGACAGGATCACAGATACGCAGTATTTT. Together with reference TRBV2 and TRBJ2-3, the CDR3 gives the full variable domain: EPEVTQTPSHQVTQMGQEVILRCVPISNHLYFYWYRQILGQKVEFLVSFYNNEISEKSEIFDDQFSVERPDGSNFTLKIRSTKLEDSAMYFCASLDRITDTQYFGPGTRLTVL.

The sample holds a few counts of this clone. The chain has TRBV5-1 and TRBJ2-1, with 8 bases fitting TRBD1. The length of the CDR3 is 14 residues. CDR1 and CDR2 from the germline V gene are SGHRS and YFSETQ. With V trimmed by 4 bases and J by 6 bases, 6 bases remained unmatched. The DNA for the CDR3 is TGCGCCAGCAGCCCTCAGGGGGCGCCCAATGAGCAGTTCTTC. This gives the protein CASSPQGAPNEQFF.

This CDR3 reads CSVEGLAVSYNEQFF. DNA for the CDR3: TGCAGCGTTGAGGGACTAGCGGTATCCTACAATGAGCAGTTCTTC. The chain combines TRBV29-1 with TRBJ2-1, with 11 bases matching TRBD2. Trimming at V came to 3 bases and at J to 1 base, leaving 2 bases not matched to a gene. Germline V CDR1 and CDR2: SQVTM, ANQGSEA. The CDR3 runs to 15 residues.

This chain connects TRBV6-5 to TRBJ1-2; D is unresolved. The CDR3 extends over 13 amino acids. Trimming took 5 bases from V and 4 from J, leaving 11 bases between them. Germline CDR1 reads MNHEY; CDR2 reads SVGAGI. The CDR3, as DNA: TGTGCCAGCAGTGAGCCACCAGTCTATGGCTACACCTTC. It is translated as CASSEPPVYGYTF.

This sequence joins TRBV11-2 and TRBJ2-7; 8 bases agree with TRBD2. The CDR3 has 14 amino acids. The germline V gene has CDR1 SGHAT and CDR2 FQNNGV. J was trimmed by 2 bases and V by 5 bases; bases with no gene match: 5. DNA of the CDR3: TGTGCCAGCAGCGGGCGGGAGGCCACCTACGAGCAGTACTTC. Its protein is CASSGREATYEQYF.

This chain uses TRBV19 with TRBJ2-3; D is ambiguous. Trimming cost V 4 bases and J 6 bases, with 5 bases left between them. Germline V gene sequence: CDR1 LNHDA, CDR2 SQIVND (reference sequence). The CDR3 totals 11 residues. CDR3 sequence: CASSTADTQYF. CDR3 sequence (DNA): TGTGCCAGTAGTACGGCGGATACGCAGTATTTT.

This clone appeared a single time. The chain joins TRBV5-6 to TRBJ1-2; weak D call: TRBD1 (5 bases). Germline-derived CDR1 and CDR2 are SGHDT and YYEEEE. V lost 0 bases, J lost 4 bases, and 13 bases lay in between. This CDR3 region has 15 residues. Here the CDR3 reads CASSLGDSGFYGYTF. The CDR3, as DNA: TGTGCCAGCAGCTTGGGGGATTCAGGGTTCTATGGCTACACCTTC.